This T cell receptor (beta chain) was captured in a study of neurological immune-mediated disorders. Regarding the study as a whole: No expanded-clone CDR3 amino acid sequence recurred across subjects, suggesting private TCR-beta repertoires.

Synthesis of cDNA was accomplished via 5'RACE employing 10-nucleotide random UMIs. Each CDR3 protein gets one entry after TCRdb re-called the 5' RACE reads with MiXCR. The top ten hold approximately 3.6% of the sample, which has approximately 41,000 distinct CDR3 sequences, around 15% seen once. This clonotype has only a few counts. Its target is not known. The sorted libraries started from around 1 million CD4+ or CD8+ T cells. Sequencing input: CD4+ T cells from blood. This sequence originates from an older woman with HTLV-1-associated myelopathy (HAM/TSP).

The CDR3: CASSQDPPGAKLEQYF. In nucleotides, the CDR3 is TGCGCCAGCAGCCAAGACCCGCCCGGGGCGAAACTCGAGCAGTACTTC. The chain links TRBV4-1 to TRBJ2-7; D is tentatively TRBD1 or TRBD2 (5 bases each). This CDR3 has 16 residues. Trimming stripped 0 bases from V and 6 bases from J, with 18 bases between. Per germline, CDR1 MGHRA and CDR2 YSYEKL.